Listed below are T cell receptor beta chains from one sample, sequenced in a study of vaccination effects on CD4 cells after COVID-19. These receptors are not linked to any known antigen. Here immunoSEQ multiplex PCR was the method, and the copy in TCRdb shows in-frame clones only, minus some. The sample lists 45,000 or so clones; approximately 74% were seen once. The sequences come from CD4+ T cells from PBMCs cultured without peptide, collected before COVID-19 vaccination. Receptor source: a human donor who had a prior SARS-CoV-2 infection. Each CDR3 is given with its conserved first and last residue. The D gene is left open where the match is weak. Not all rows give a size; the values are once, few, many and, for expanded clones, a class.

>TRBJ1-1|TRBV7-3|few|-|14
CASSALGGNTEAFF
TGTGCCAGCAGCGCATTGGGGGGGAACACTGAAGCTTTCTTT
>TRBJ1-6|TRBV5-8|-|-|15
CASSLDTGRDSPLHF
TGTGCCAGCAGCTTGGATACGGGGCGGGATTCACCCCTCCACTTT
>TRBJ2-2|TRBV9|-|-|16
CASSVVAGTNTGELFF
TGTGCCAGCAGCGTAGTGGCCGGGACGAACACCGGGGAGCTGTTTTTT
>TRBJ1-2|TRBV5-4|-|-|15
CASSFIYSKGYGYTF
TGTGCCAGCAGCTTTATCTACTCCAAGGGGTATGGCTACACCTTC
>TRBJ2-5|TRBV20-1|-|-|12
CSASSRGETQYF
TGCAGTGCTAGTAGTAGAGGCGAGACCCAGTACTTC
>TRBJ1-1|TRBV5-4|-|-|12
CASGLGGTEAFF
TGTGCCAGCGGCCTAGGGGGCACTGAAGCTTTCTTT
>TRBJ1-2|TRBV3-1/TRBV3-2|-|-|14
CASSRAGVFYGYTF
TGTGCCAGCAGCCGAGCAGGGGTTTTCTATGGCTACACCTTC
>TRBJ1-5|TRBV6-1|-|TRBD1|15
CASSDRGRSNQPQHF
TGTGCCAGCAGTGATAGGGGGCGGAGCAATCAGCCCCAGCATTTT
>TRBJ1-4|TRBV13|-|-|15
CASSLKIATNEKLFF
TGTGCCAGCAGCTTAAAGATAGCAACTAATGAAAAACTGTTTTTT
>TRBJ2-3|TRBV4-2|-|TRBD2|15
CASSQAGTSGRGQYF
TGTGCCAGCAGCCAAGCGGGGACTAGCGGGAGGGGGCAGTATTTT
>TRBJ2-5|TRBV27|few|-|14
CASSWYSNQETQYF
TGTGCCAGCAGTTGGTATTCTAATCAAGAGACCCAGTACTTC
>TRBJ2-3|TRBV7-7|-|-|18
CASSLEPYRAGNTDTQYF
TGTGCTAGCAGCTTAGAGCCATACCGGGCAGGAAACACAGATACGCAGTATTTT
>TRBJ1-2|TRBV5-1|-|TRBD1|14
CASSVDRGRGGYTF
TGCGCCAGCAGCGTGGACAGGGGAAGAGGTGGCTACACCTTC
>TRBJ2-3|TRBV4-3|-|-|14
CASSQRGYTDTQYF
TGCGCCAGCAGCCAACGGGGATACACAGATACGCAGTATTTT
>TRBJ2-5|TRBV7-2|once|-|14
CASSFVAVQETQYF
TGTGCCAGCAGCTTTGTAGCGGTCCAAGAGACCCAGTACTTC
>TRBJ2-7|TRBV5-1|-|-|14
CASSYGGLSYEQYF
TGCGCCAGCAGCTACGGGGGGCTGTCCTACGAGCAGTACTTC
>TRBJ2-7|TRBV9|-|-|14
CASGRDFKAYEQYF
TGTGCCAGCGGCCGGGACTTTAAAGCCTACGAGCAGTACTTC
>TRBJ2-3|TRBV6-1|few|TRBD2|16
CASSERAGVEGYTQYF
TGTGCCAGCAGTGAACGGGCGGGGGTAGAAGGGTATACGCAGTATTTT
>TRBJ2-7|TRBV7-2|-|TRBD2|16
CASSLGGGSFSYEQYF
TGTGCCAGCAGCTTAGGGGGGGGGTCCTTCTCCTACGAGCAGTACTTC
>TRBJ2-1|TRBV9|-|TRBD2|19
CASSERGSWVAGAYNEQFF
TGTGCCAGCAGCGAGAGAGGCTCATGGGTAGCGGGCGCTTACAATGAGCAGTTCTTC
>TRBJ2-2|TRBV7-7|-|TRBD1|15
CASSLGQGATGELFF
TGTGCTAGCAGCTTAGGCCAGGGGGCCACCGGGGAGCTGTTTTTT
>TRBJ1-1|TRBV7-6|once|-|16
CASSSLRQAPDTEAFF
TGTGCCAGCAGCTCGCTCCGCCAGGCGCCTGACACTGAAGCTTTCTTT
>TRBJ2-5|TRBV5-4|-|-|16
CASSSDSGVYQETQYF
TGTGCCAGCAGCTCGGATAGCGGCGTGTACCAAGAGACCCAGTACTTC
>TRBJ2-7|TRBV12-3/TRBV12-4|-|-|12
CASSLRGVEQYF
TGTGCCAGCAGTTTACGTGGGGTTGAGCAGTACTTC
>TRBJ2-7|TRBV27|-|TRBD2|20
CASSPYTFDGGRAATYEQYF
TGTGCCAGCAGCCCCTATACTTTTGATGGTGGGAGGGCAGCGACCTACGAGCAGTACTTC
>TRBJ1-2|TRBV6-5|-|-|13
CASRRTVFYGYTF
TGTGCCAGCCGACGAACAGTGTTCTATGGCTACACCTTC
>TRBJ2-7|TRBV20-1|-|TRBD2|15
CSASVPRGGVYEQYF
TGCAGTGCTAGTGTTCCGCGGGGGGGCGTGTACGAGCAGTACTTC
>TRBJ2-5|TRBV2|-|-|14
CASSGTTRQETQYF
TGTGCCAGCAGCGGGACGACCAGACAAGAGACCCAGTACTTC
>TRBJ2-7|TRBV24-1|-|TRBD2|16
CATSDFLAGVSYEQYF
TGTGCCACCAGTGATTTTCTAGCGGGAGTATCCTACGAGCAGTACTTC
>TRBJ2-3|TRBV7-7|once|TRBD1|17
CASSLVPGQGAGDTQYF
TGTGCTAGCAGCTTAGTTCCGGGACAGGGGGCAGGTGATACGCAGTATTTT
>TRBJ1-2|TRBV24-1|few|-|12
CATSEGYYGYTF
TGTGCCACCAGTGAGGGGTACTATGGCTACACCTTC
>TRBJ1-2|TRBV19|-|-|16
CASSIDLSRGAYGYTF
TGTGCCAGTAGTATAGATCTATCTCGGGGAGCCTATGGCTACACCTTC
>TRBJ2-3|TRBV28|-|-|15
CASSLGGNTQDTQYF
TGTGCCAGCAGTTTAGGGGGCAACACACAAGATACGCAGTATTTT
>TRBJ2-7|TRBV7-9|-|-|15
CASSPYSWSSYEQYF
TGTGCCAGCAGCCCCTACAGTTGGAGCTCCTACGAGCAGTACTTC
>TRBJ2-5|TRBV5-1|-|-|13
CASWGDSQETQYF
TGCGCCAGCTGGGGGGACTCCCAAGAGACCCAGTACTTC
>TRBJ1-1|TRBV2|few|-|13
CASTQQGNTEAFF
TGTGCCAGCACCCAACAGGGGAACACTGAAGCTTTCTTT
>TRBJ1-6|TRBV15|-|-|12
CATSRVNSPLHF
TGTGCCACCAGCAGGGTAAATTCACCCCTCCACTTT
>TRBJ2-1|TRBV30|-|TRBD2|14
CAWSRTSGANEQFF
TGTGCCTGGAGTCGAACTAGCGGGGCTAATGAGCAGTTCTTC
>TRBJ2-7|TRBV6-2/TRBV6-3|-|TRBD2|17
CASSRRPSGRISNEQYF
TGTGCCAGCAGCCGGCGTCCTAGCGGGAGGATTTCCAACGAGCAGTACTTC
>TRBJ2-3|TRBV9|-|TRBD2|15
CASSDQAGVGDTQYF
TGTGCCAGCAGCGACCAAGCGGGGGTGGGAGATACGCAGTATTTT
>TRBJ2-5|TRBV15|-|TRBD1|15
CATSTWTGRWETQYF
TGTGCCACCAGCACCTGGACAGGGCGTTGGGAGACCCAGTACTTC
>TRBJ2-1|TRBV18|-|TRBD2|16
CASSPGLAGNYNEQFF
TGTGCCAGCTCACCCGGACTAGCGGGTAACTACAATGAGCAGTTCTTC
>TRBJ2-5|TRBV5-4|-|-|14
CASSFVLDLETQYF
TGTGCCAGCAGCTTTGTTCTTGACCTAGAGACCCAGTACTTC
>TRBJ1-5|TRBV19|once|TRBD1|16
CASSVTGTGGHQPQHF
TGTGCCAGTAGTGTAACCGGGACAGGGGGGCATCAGCCCCAGCATTTT
>TRBJ2-1|TRBV5-4|few|TRBD2|14
CASSLGSGSNEQFF
TGTGCCAGCAGCTTGGGCAGCGGGAGTAATGAGCAGTTCTTC